This T cell receptor (beta chain) emerged from a study of molecular identifiers for immune sequencing clone quantification. Study overall: Four of five splits of RNA from about 19,000 or 110,000 naive CD8 cells were sequenced in replicates.

Study results and limitations: Whereas clones above 20 RNA copies held under 1% of naive-cell molecules, they held over 97% of effector molecules.

There are 12 residues in the CDR3. The V end was cut by 7 bases, the J end by 5 bases, with 11 bases between. Comments on this clonotype: Antigen specificity is unknown.

With listed TCR primers and previously described methods, bulk TCR libraries were prepared. TCRdb recomputed calls from the PCR reads with MiXCR, one row per CDR3 protein. The sample consists of hundreds of thousands of distinct CDR3 sequences, 25% of them appearing once. The chain uses TRBV12-3 or TRBV12-4 and TRBJ1-1, with D maybe TRBD1 (6 bases). This TCR was recovered from a human donor in good health. Some libraries in this study had Jurkat cell RNA spiked in. Specimen: naive CD8+ T cells from blood, with Jurkat cell RNA spiked in. The subset: FACS-sorted CD8+CD4-CCR7+CD45RA+ naive T cells. This chain's CDR3 is CASTLGATEAFF. CDR3 in DNA: TGTGCCAGCACCCTGGGGGCTACTGAAGCTTTCTTT.